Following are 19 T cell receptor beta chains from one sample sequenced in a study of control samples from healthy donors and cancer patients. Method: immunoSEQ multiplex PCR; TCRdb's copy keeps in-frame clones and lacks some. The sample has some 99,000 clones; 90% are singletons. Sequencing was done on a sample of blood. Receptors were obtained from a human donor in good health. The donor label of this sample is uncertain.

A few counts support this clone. CDR3 protein: CAWSLEGSNQPQHF. CDR3 nucleotides: TGTGCCTGGAGTCTAGAGGGGAGCAATCAGCCCCAGCATTTT. The rearrangement uses TRBV30 and TRBJ1-5; possibly TRBD1 for D (5 bases). Trimming shortened V by 2 bases and J by 1 base, and 9 bases separated the two germline ends. The CDR3 is 14 amino acids. Germline V gene data show CDR1 as GTSNPN and CDR2 as SVGIG (reference sequence).

The CDR3 spells CASSWTKTYEQYF. CDR3 DNA sequence: TGTGCCAGCAGTTGGACGAAAACCTACGAGCAGTACTTC. This chain uses TRBV6-6 with TRBJ2-7; D remains ambiguous. V was clipped by 4 bases and J by 2 bases, with 9 bases between them. CDR3 length: 13 residues. The V gene's germline CDR1 is MNHNY and CDR2 SVGAGI (reference sequence).

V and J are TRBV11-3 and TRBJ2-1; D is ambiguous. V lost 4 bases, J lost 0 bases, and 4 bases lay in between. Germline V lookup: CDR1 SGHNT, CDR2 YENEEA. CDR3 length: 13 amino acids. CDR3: CASSSYSYNEQFF. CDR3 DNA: TGTGCCAGCAGCTCCTACTCCTACAATGAGCAGTTCTTC.

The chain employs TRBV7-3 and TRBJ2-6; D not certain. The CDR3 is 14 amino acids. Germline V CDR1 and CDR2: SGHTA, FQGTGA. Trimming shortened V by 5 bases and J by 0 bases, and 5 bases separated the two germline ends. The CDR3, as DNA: TGTGCCAGCAGCCAGAGCTCTGGGGCCAACGTCCTGACTTTC. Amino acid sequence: CASSQSSGANVLTF. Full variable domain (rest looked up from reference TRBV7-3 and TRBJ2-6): GAGVSQTPSNKVTEKGKYVELRCDPISGHTALYWYRQSLGQGPEFLIYFQGTGAADDSGLPNDRFFAVRPEGSVSTLKIQRTERGDSAVYLCASSQSSGANVLTFGAGSRLTVL.

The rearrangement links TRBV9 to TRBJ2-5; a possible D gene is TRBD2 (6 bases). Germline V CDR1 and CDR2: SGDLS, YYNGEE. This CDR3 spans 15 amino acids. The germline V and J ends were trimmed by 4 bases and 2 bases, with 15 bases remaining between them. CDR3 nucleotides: TGTGCCAGCAGCAGGGAGGACGGACTTCAAGAGACCCAGTACTTC. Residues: CASSREDGLQETQYF.

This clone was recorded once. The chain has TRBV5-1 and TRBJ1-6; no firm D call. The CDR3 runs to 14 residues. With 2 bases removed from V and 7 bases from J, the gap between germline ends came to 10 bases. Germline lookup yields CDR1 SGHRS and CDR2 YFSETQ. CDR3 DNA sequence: TGCGCCAGCAGCTTTAGCGATTTAAATTCACCCCTCCACTTT. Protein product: CASSFSDLNSPLHF.

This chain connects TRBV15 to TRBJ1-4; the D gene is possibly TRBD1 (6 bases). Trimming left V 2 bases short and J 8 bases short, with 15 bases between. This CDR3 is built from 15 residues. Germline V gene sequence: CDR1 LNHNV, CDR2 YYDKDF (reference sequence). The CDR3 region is CATSRPNTGNEKLFF. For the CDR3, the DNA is TGTGCCACCAGCAGACCAAATACAGGGAACGAAAAACTGTTTTTT.

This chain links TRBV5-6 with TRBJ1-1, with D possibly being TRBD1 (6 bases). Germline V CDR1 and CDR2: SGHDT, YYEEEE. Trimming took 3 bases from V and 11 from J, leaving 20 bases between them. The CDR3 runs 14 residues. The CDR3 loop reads CASSSQYGQGQAFF. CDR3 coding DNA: TGTGCCAGCAGCTCCCAATACGGGCAGGGGCAGGCTTTCTTT.

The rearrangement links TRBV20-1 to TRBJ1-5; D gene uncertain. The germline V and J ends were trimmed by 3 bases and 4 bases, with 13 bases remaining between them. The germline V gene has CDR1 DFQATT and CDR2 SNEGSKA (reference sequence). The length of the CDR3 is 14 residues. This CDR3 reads CSASLGPKNQPQHF. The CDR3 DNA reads TGCAGTGCTAGTCTTGGGCCGAAGAATCAGCCCCAGCATTTT.

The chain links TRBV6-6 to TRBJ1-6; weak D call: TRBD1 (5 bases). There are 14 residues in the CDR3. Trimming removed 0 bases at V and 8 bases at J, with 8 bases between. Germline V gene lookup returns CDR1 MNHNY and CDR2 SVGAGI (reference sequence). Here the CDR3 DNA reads TGTGCCAGCAGTTACTCGAGGGGTGATTCACCCCTCCACTTT. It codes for CASSYSRGDSPLHF.

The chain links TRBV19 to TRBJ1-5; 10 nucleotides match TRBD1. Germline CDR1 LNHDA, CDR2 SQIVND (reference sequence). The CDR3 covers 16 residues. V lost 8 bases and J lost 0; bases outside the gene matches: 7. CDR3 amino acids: CASLDRGLRSNQPQHF. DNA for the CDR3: TGTGCCAGTCTTGACAGGGGGCTTCGTAGCAATCAGCCCCAGCATTTT.

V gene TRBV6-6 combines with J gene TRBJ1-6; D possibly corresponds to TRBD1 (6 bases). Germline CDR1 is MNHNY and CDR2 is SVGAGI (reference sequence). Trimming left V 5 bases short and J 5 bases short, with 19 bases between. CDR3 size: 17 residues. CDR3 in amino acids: CASSRGGTRLDNSPLHF. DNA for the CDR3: TGTGCCAGCAGTCGAGGGGGGACCAGGCTGGATAATTCACCCCTCCACTTT.

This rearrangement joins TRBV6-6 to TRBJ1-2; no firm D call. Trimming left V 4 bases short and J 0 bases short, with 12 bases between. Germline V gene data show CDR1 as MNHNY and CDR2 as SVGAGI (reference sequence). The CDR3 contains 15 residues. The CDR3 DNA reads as TGTGCCAGCAGTTGGAGGGAGTCTTCTAACTATGGCTACACCTTC. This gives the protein CASSWRESSNYGYTF.

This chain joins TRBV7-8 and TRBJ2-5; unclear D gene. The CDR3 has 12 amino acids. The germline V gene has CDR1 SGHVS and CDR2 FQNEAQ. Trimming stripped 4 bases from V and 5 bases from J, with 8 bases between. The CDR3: CASSSPLETQYF. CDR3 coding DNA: TGTGCCAGCAGCTCGCCTTTGGAGACCCAGTACTTC.

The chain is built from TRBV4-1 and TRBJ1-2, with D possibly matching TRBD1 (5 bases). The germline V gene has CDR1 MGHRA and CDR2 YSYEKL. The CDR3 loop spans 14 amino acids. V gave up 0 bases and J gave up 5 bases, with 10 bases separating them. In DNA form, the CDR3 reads TGCGCCAGCAGCCAAGATGAGACAGCGTATGGCTACACCTTC. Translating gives CASSQDETAYGYTF.

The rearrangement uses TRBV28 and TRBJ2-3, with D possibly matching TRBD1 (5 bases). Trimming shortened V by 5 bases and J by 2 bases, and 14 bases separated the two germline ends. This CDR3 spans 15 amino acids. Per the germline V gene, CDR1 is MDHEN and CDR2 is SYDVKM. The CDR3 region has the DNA TGTGCCAGCAGTCTCAGGGCAGGCCACACAGATACGCAGTATTTT. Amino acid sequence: CASSLRAGHTDTQYF.

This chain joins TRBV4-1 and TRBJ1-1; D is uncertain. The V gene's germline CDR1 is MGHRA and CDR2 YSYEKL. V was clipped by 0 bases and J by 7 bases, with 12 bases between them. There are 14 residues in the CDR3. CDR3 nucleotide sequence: TGCGCCAGCAGCCAAGAACAACGGAGGATTGAAGCTTTCTTT. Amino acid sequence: CASSQEQRRIEAFF.

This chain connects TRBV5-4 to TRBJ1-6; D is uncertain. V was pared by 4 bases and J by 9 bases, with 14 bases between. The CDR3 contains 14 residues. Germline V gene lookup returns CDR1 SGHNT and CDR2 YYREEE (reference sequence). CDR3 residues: CASSELGGGSPLHF. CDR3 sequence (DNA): TGTGCCAGCAGCGAGCTTGGAGGTGGTTCACCCCTCCACTTT. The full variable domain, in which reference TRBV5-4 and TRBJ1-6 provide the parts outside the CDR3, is ETGVTQSPTHLIKTRGQQVTLRCSSQSGHNTVSWYQQALGQGPQFIFQYYREEENGRGNFPPRFSGLQFPNYSSELNVNALELDDSALYLCASSELGGGSPLHFGNGTRLTVT.

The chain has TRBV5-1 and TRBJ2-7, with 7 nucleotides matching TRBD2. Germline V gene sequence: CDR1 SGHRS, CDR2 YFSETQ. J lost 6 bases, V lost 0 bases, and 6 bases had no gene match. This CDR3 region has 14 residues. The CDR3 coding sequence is TGCGCCAGCAGCTTGGACAGCGGGATTTCCGAGCAGTACTTC. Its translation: CASSLDSGISEQYF.